This paragraph reports one T cell receptor beta chain. This entry belongs to a study of blood T cell repertoires in COVID-19. Whole-study context: Whether acute or convalescent, the COVID-19 samples came from the United States, Italy and Spain.

In the original processing: Amplification of reference gene primers was used by the study to estimate nucleated cell counts. Data came from immunoSEQ multiplex PCR; TCRdb stores just in-frame clones and leaves some out. That table is the source of V, J and clone size, and D and trimming were worked out from the DNA. This sample has roughly 150,000 clones; about 84% occur once, and the top ten carry 5% to 6%. Individuals aged 18 to 89 years were recruited from 24 US areas. Before being deemed recovered, Cohort 3 donors had two negative PCRs, clearance, or symptom resolution. This CDR3 contains 15 residues. V lost 1 base, J lost 0 bases, and 9 bases lay in between. CDR1 and CDR2 (germline): SGHDN, FVKESK.

Sequencing used PBMCs or T cells enriched from blood (not recorded which). This sequence originates from a man aged 35 to 55 who had recovered from COVID-19. The gene calls are TRBV14 and TRBJ1-1; D is perhaps TRBD1 (5 bases). The CDR3 reads CASSQVVGVNTEAFF. The CDR3 DNA reads TGTGCCAGCAGCCAAGTCGTAGGGGTGAACACTGAAGCTTTCTTT.